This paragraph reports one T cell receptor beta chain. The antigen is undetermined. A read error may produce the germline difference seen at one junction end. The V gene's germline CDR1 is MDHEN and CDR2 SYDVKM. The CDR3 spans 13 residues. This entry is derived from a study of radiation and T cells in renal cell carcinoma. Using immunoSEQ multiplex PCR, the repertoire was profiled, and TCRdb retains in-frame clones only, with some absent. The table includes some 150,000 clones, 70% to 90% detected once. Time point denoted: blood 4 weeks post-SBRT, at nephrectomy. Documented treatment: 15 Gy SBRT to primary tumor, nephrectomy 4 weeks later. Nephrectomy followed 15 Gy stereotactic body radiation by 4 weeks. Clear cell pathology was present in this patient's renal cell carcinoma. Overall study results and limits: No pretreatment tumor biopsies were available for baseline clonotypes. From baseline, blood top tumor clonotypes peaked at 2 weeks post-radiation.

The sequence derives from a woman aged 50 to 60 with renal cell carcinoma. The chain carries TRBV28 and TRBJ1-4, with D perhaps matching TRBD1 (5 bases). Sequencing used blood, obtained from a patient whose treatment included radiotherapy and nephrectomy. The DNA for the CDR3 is TGTGCCAGCAGTTCCCGGACGGGGATGGGACTTGGATTT. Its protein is CASSSRTGMGLGF.